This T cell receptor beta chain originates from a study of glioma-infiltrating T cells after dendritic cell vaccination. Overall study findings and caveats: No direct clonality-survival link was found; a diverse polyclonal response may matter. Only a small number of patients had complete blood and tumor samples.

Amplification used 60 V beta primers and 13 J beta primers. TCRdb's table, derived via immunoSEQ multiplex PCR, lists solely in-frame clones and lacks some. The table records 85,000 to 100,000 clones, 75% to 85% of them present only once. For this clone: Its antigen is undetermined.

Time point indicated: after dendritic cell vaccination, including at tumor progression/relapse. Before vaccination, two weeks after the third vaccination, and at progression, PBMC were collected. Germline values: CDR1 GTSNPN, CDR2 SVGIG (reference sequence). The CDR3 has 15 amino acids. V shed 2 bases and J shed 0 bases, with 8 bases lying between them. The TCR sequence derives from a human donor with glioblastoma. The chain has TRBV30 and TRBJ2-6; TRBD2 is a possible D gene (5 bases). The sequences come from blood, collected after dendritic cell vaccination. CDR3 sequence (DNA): TGTGCCTGGAGTCTTGGGAGCTCTGGGGCCAACGTCCTGACTTTC. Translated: CAWSLGSSGANVLTF.